This passage covers 26 T cell receptor beta chains from one sample sequenced in a study of shared clonotypes between healthy human individuals. Some clones are missing from TCRdb's copy, which holds only in-frame ones; the method was immunoSEQ multiplex PCR. The sample lists millions of clones; roughly 92% were seen once. Input material: naive CD4+ T cells sorted from blood. Stated subset: CD45RA+ positively selected. The origin of the receptors is a man between 18 and 29 years old in good health.

The chain uses TRBV5-4 and TRBJ2-5; D uncertain. Germline-derived CDR1 and CDR2 are SGHNT and YYREEE (reference sequence). The CDR3 covers 13 residues. V was trimmed by 3 bases and J by 5 bases, leaving 11 bases between them. In DNA, the CDR3 is TGTGCCAGCAGCTCGTCAGTAGTTGAGACCCAGTACTTC. Protein sequence: CASSSSVVETQYF.

The J gene is TRBJ2-1, the V gene TRBV21-1. TRBV21-1 is recorded as a pseudogene. There are 16 residues in the CDR3. The DNA for the CDR3 is TGTGCCAGCAGCAAAGAGGGCGTCCTACCCTACAATGAGCAGTTCTTC. Protein sequence: CASSKEGVLPYNEQFF.

The V and J genes are TRBV5-1 and TRBJ2-5; no clear D. V was shortened by 4 bases and J by 4 bases, with 8 bases between the two germline ends. This CDR3 spans 12 amino acids. Germline CDR1 and CDR2: SGHRS and YFSETQ. This CDR3 reads CASSGKGETQYF. CDR3 bases: TGCGCCAGCAGCGGCAAAGGAGAGACCCAGTACTTC.

CDR3 loop: CASSLYQLAGGFNEQFF. CDR3 nucleotide sequence: TGTGCCAGCAGTTTATACCAACTAGCGGGGGGGTTCAATGAGCAGTTCTTC. The V call is TRBV27, the J call TRBJ2-1; 13 nucleotides match TRBD2. The germline gives CDR1 MNHEY, CDR2 SMNVEV (reference sequence). The CDR3 loop spans 17 amino acids. V lost 1 base, J lost 6 bases, and 6 bases stayed unmatched.

The chain uses TRBV7-2 and TRBJ2-1; TRBD2 might be the D (6 bases). CDR1 is SGHTA, CDR2 FQGNSA, per germline. V was pared by 4 bases and J by 3 bases, with 13 bases between. The CDR3 spans 15 residues. In DNA form, the CDR3 reads TGTGCCAGCAGCTCGTCCGGGACTGTCTACAATGAGCAGTTCTTC. Residues: CASSSSGTVYNEQFF. Based on the CDR3 plus reference TRBV7-2 and TRBJ2-1, the full variable domain is GAGVSQSPSNKVTEKGKDVELRCDPISGHTALYWYRQSLGQGLEFLIYFQGNSAPDKSGLPSDRFSAERTGGSVSTLTIQRTQQEDSAVYLCASSSSGTVYNEQFFGPGTRLTVL.

CDR3 DNA sequence: TGCGCCAGCAGTGATGTTGGGGCAGACGTTTTTTCTGGAAACACCATATATTTT. This encodes CASSDVGADVFSGNTIYF. V is TRBV10-2 and J is TRBJ1-3; TRBD1 is a possible D gene (5 bases). CDR3 length: 18 residues. Between the trimmed V and J ends, which lost 3 bases and 1 base, there was a span of 19 bases. CDR1 is WSHSY and CDR2 is SAAADI in the germline V gene.

The genes are TRBV7-2 and TRBJ2-5; possible D gene TRBD2, 5 bases. The V and J ends lost 5 bases and 1 base respectively, with 17 bases between them. Germline-derived CDR1 and CDR2 are SGHTA and FQGNSA. The CDR3 sequence is 16 residues long. CDR3 sequence reads: CASSRAEDPSQETQYF. In DNA form, the CDR3 reads TGTGCCAGCAGCCGGGCGGAGGACCCCAGCCAAGAGACCCAGTACTTC.

The chain couples TRBV13 to TRBJ2-3; tentatively, D is TRBD1 (5 bases). This CDR3 region has 15 residues. Germline V gives CDR1 PRHDT, CDR2 FYEKMQ (reference sequence). V lost 0 bases and J lost 3, with 10 bases in between. CDR3 in amino acids: CASSLGNRKTDTQYF. The CDR3 DNA follows: TGTGCCAGCAGCTTAGGAAACAGGAAAACAGATACGCAGTATTTT.

The V call is TRBV30, the J call TRBJ2-2, with D perhaps matching TRBD2 (5 bases). This CDR3 comprises 14 residues. V was cut by 4 bases and J by 5 bases, with 14 bases left in between. Germline V lookup: CDR1 GTSNPN, CDR2 SVGIG (reference sequence). The CDR3 sequence is CAWTTSTGTGELFF. The DNA of the CDR3 is TGTGCCTGGACCACCAGCACGGGGACCGGGGAGCTGTTTTTT.

The chain joins TRBV9 to TRBJ2-3; 8 bases are a match to TRBD2. The CDR3 contains 15 residues. J gave up 2 bases and V 9 bases, and 11 bases lay outside the gene matches. The germline CDR1 and CDR2 sequences are SGDLS and YYNGEE. DNA of the CDR3: TGTGCCACATCCCCGGGGGGGGCCTACACAGATACGCAGTATTTT. It encodes CATSPGGAYTDTQYF.

A word on this clone: Distinct nucleotide sequences in the sample also encode this CDR3. CDR3 bases: TGTGCCTGGAGTCCCGGAGGCACAGATACGCAGTATTTT. Amino acids: CAWSPGGTDTQYF. The chain couples TRBV30 to TRBJ2-3; D is unclear. The length of the CDR3 is 13 residues. Trimming removed 2 bases from V and 1 base from J, with 7 bases in between. Per the germline V gene, CDR1 is GTSNPN and CDR2 is SVGIG (reference sequence).

The chain has TRBV6-5 and TRBJ1-5; weak D call: TRBD1 (5 bases). From germline, CDR1 is MNHEY and CDR2 SVGAGI. The CDR3 spans 13 residues. V shed 6 bases and J shed 9 bases, with 15 bases lying between them. CDR3 protein: CASRDSGLGPQHF. CDR3 bases: TGTGCCAGCAGAGACAGCGGCCTAGGGCCCCAGCATTTT.

CDR3 coding DNA: TGTGCCAGCTTCTCCATCTCCTATAATTCACCCCTCCACTTT. Its translation: CASFSISYNSPLHF. This rearrangement joins TRBV6-5 to TRBJ1-6; D ambiguous. The CDR3 totals 14 residues. V was clipped by 8 bases and J by 0 bases, with 8 bases between them. From germline, CDR1 is MNHEY and CDR2 SVGAGI.

This sequence joins TRBV10-1 and TRBJ2-5; a weak D match, TRBD1 (5 bases). Trimming shortened V by 2 bases and J by 3 bases, and 10 bases separated the two germline ends. CDR1 and CDR2 (germline): WNHNN, SYGVQD (reference sequence). The CDR3 is 14 amino acids. The CDR3 nucleotides read TGCGCCAGCAGTGAGAGGGGTTTGGAAGAGACCCAGTACTTC. This gives the protein CASSERGLEETQYF.

The gene calls are TRBV29-1 and TRBJ1-2, with 8 bases matching TRBD1. V trimming: 3 bases; J trimming: 4 bases; junction bases outside the gene matches: 7. The length of the CDR3 is 14 residues. Germline CDR1 and CDR2: SQVTM and ANQGSEA. The CDR3 reads CSVDQTGVSYGYTF. The CDR3 DNA reads TGCAGCGTTGACCAGACAGGGGTTAGCTATGGCTACACCTTC.

This chain connects TRBV4-1 to TRBJ1-1, with 10 nucleotides matching TRBD1. CDR3 length equals 16 residues. The germline gives CDR1 MGHRA, CDR2 YSYEKL. The trim removed 0 bases at V and 5 bases at J, leaving 6 bases unmatched. CDR3 DNA: TGCGCCAGCAGCCAAGATTCCTGGGACAGGGGAACTGAAGCTTTCTTT. This gives the protein CASSQDSWDRGTEAFF.

This chain uses TRBV7-9 with TRBJ1-1; D not certain. CDR1 and CDR2 from the germline V gene are SEHNR and FQNEAQ (reference sequence). The CDR3 sequence is 14 residues long. V gave up 4 bases and J gave up 0 bases, with 9 bases separating them. The CDR3 protein is CASSSSGLNTEAFF. In nucleotides, the CDR3 is TGTGCCAGCAGCTCCTCAGGCTTGAACACTGAAGCTTTCTTT. Based on the CDR3 plus reference TRBV7-9 and TRBJ1-1, the full variable domain is DTGVSQNPRHKITKRGQNVTFRCDPISEHNRLYWYRQTLGQGPEFLTYFQNEAQLEKSRLLSDRFSAERPKGSFSTLEIQRTEQGDSAMYLCASSSSGLNTEAFFGQGTRLTVV.

The chain carries TRBV2 and TRBJ2-7; 9 nucleotides line up with TRBD2. The CDR3 consists of 15 residues. V trimming: 6 bases; J trimming: 0 bases; junction bases outside the gene matches: 6. Germline V CDR1 and CDR2: SNHLY, FYNNEI. DNA of the CDR3: TGTGCCAGCAGACTTGGAGCGGGGGGCTCCTACGAGCAGTACTTC. Protein: CASRLGAGGSYEQYF.

The chain combines TRBV5-1 with TRBJ1-4; D uncertain. V was clipped by 0 bases and J by 7 bases, with 7 bases between them. The CDR3 is 13 residues long. CDR1 SGHRS and CDR2 YFSETQ come from the germline V gene. CDR3 sequence (DNA): TGCGCCAGCAGCTTGGGACACTCTGAAAAACTGTTTTTT. This gives the protein CASSLGHSEKLFF.

The chain is built from TRBV9 and TRBJ2-7; possible D gene TRBD2, 6 bases. Trimming took 6 bases from V and 6 from J, leaving 16 bases between them. The CDR3 sequence is 13 residues long. Germline lookup yields CDR1 SGDLS and CDR2 YYNGEE. CDR3 nucleotide sequence: TGTGCCAGCAAAGCCCCCGGGGGAAGCGAGCAGTACTTC. Its protein product is CASKAPGGSEQYF.

This clone appeared a few times. Other DNA sequences in the same sample also yield this CDR3. The rearrangement joins TRBV7-9 to TRBJ1-1; D perhaps matches TRBD1 (5 bases). The CDR3 is 12 amino acids. Germline CDR1 SEHNR, CDR2 FQNEAQ (reference sequence). Trimming removed 8 bases from V and 4 bases from J, with 11 bases in between. The CDR3 nucleotides read TGTGCCAGCCGGGGGGAGGGCACTGAAGCTTTCTTT. It yields the protein CASRGEGTEAFF. Variable domain in full (rest from reference TRBV7-9 and TRBJ1-1): DTGVSQNPRHKITKRGQNVTFRCDPISEHNRLYWYRQTLGQGPEFLTYFQNEAQLEKSRLLSDRFSAERPKGSFSTLEIQRTEQGDSAMYLCASRGEGTEAFFGQGTRLTVV.

The J gene is TRBJ2-7, the V gene TRBV19; TRBD1 is a possible D gene (6 bases). V lost 2 bases to trimming and J lost 3 bases, with 17 bases between them. This CDR3 has 16 amino acids. CDR1 and CDR2 (germline): LNHDA, SQIVND (reference sequence). For the CDR3, the DNA is TGTGCCAGTAGTATAAAGGGGGATGTCGGCCTCTACGAGCAGTACTTC. Translating gives CASSIKGDVGLYEQYF.

The chain's CDR3 is CASRPTEGNQPQHF. DNA for the CDR3: TGTGCCAGCAGACCGACGGAGGGCAATCAGCCCCAGCATTTT. This chain links TRBV2 with TRBJ1-5; D is uncertain. V was cut by 6 bases and J by 2 bases, with 11 bases left in between. The CDR3 has 14 amino acids. Germline CDR1 is SNHLY and CDR2 is FYNNEI.

The chain joins TRBV2 to TRBJ1-1; a possible D gene is TRBD1 (6 bases). The CDR3 is made up of 15 amino acids. V was shortened by 6 bases and J by 0 bases, with 14 bases between the two germline ends. Per germline, CDR1 SNHLY and CDR2 FYNNEI. CDR3 DNA sequence: TGTGCCAGCAGGGGAGCAGGGGTAATGAACACTGAAGCTTTCTTT. It is translated as CASRGAGVMNTEAFF.

This clone has a single count. V usage is TRBV10-2 and J usage is TRBJ2-7, with 12 bases identical to TRBD2. In germline, CDR1 is WSHSY, CDR2 SAAADI. The CDR3 length is 15 residues. Trimming removed 6 bases from V and 2 bases from J; junction bases left unmatched: 5. CDR3 in DNA: TGCGCCAGCAGACCCGGACTAGCGGGAACCTACGAGCAGTACTTC. Translating gives CASRPGLAGTYEQYF.

The rearrangement uses TRBV5-8 and TRBJ1-1; D unresolved. Germline CDR1 reads SGHTS; CDR2 reads YDEGEE. V lost 4 bases and J 0 bases, leaving 16 bases between the germline ends. This CDR3 is built from 16 residues. CDR3 sequence (DNA): TGTGCCAGCAGCCGAGGGTCAGGTCGTATGAACACTGAAGCTTTCTTT. It yields the protein CASSRGSGRMNTEAFF.